These T cell receptor beta chains were read from a single sample in a study of shared clonotypes between healthy human individuals. Some clones are missing from TCRdb's copy, which holds only in-frame ones; the method was immunoSEQ multiplex PCR. The sample has approximately 400,000 clones; 95% to 97% are singletons. The sample consisted of memory CD8+ T cells sorted from blood. The receptor source for this set is a man younger than 45 in good health. The CDR3 runs from the conserved cysteine through the conserved F or W. The order of the fields is D gene, J gene, V gene, clone size, CDR3 DNA, CDR3 protein. The D gene is left open where the match is weak. Size is omitted from some rows. Given values are once, few, many or a class for expanded clones.

d_gene: -; j_gene: TRBJ2-2; v_gene: TRBV14; abundance: -; CDR3nt: TGTGCCAGCAGCGAAATTGGGGACGGGGAGCTGTTTTTT; CDR3aa: CASSEIGDGELFF
d_gene: -; j_gene: TRBJ1-4; v_gene: TRBV10-2; abundance: -; CDR3nt: TGCGCCAGCAGGGAGAGAAGCTATAATGAAAAACTGTTTTTT; CDR3aa: CASRERSYNEKLFF
d_gene: -; j_gene: TRBJ1-2; v_gene: TRBV9; abundance: -; CDR3nt: TGTGCCAGCAGCCTGGCAGATGCTAACTATGGCTACACCTTC; CDR3aa: CASSLADANYGYTF
d_gene: -; j_gene: TRBJ1-5; v_gene: TRBV10-2; abundance: -; CDR3nt: TGCGCCAGCAGTGATTTGGGATTACAGCCCCAGCATTTT; CDR3aa: CASSDLGLQPQHF
d_gene: TRBD1; j_gene: TRBJ2-3; v_gene: TRBV23-1; abundance: -; CDR3nt: TGCGCCAGCGCCTCGACAGGGGGCGGTCCAGATACGCAGTATTTT; CDR3aa: CASASTGGGPDTQYF
d_gene: -; j_gene: TRBJ1-5; v_gene: TRBV6-6; abundance: -; CDR3nt: TGTGCCAGCTGCTCTCCCGGCCGGAGCAATCAGCCCCAGCATTTT; CDR3aa: CASCSPGRSNQPQHF
d_gene: -; j_gene: TRBJ2-7; v_gene: TRBV19; abundance: -; CDR3nt: TGTGCCAGTAGTATAGCTCCGACCTACGAGCAGTACTTC; CDR3aa: CASSIAPTYEQYF
d_gene: -; j_gene: TRBJ1-3; v_gene: TRBV7-8; abundance: -; CDR3nt: TGTGCCAGCAGCTTAGTCCCCTCCCCTTCTGGAAACACCATATATTTT; CDR3aa: CASSLVPSPSGNTIYF
d_gene: -; j_gene: TRBJ2-1; v_gene: TRBV15; abundance: once; CDR3nt: TGTGCCACCAGCAAGGCCCTAGACTACAATGAGCAGTTCTTC; CDR3aa: CATSKALDYNEQFF
d_gene: -; j_gene: TRBJ2-5; v_gene: TRBV7-9; abundance: -; CDR3nt: TGTGCCAGCAGCAACCCTCCACTAACCCGCCCCTTACAAGAGACCCAGTACTTC; CDR3aa: CASSNPPLTRPLQETQYF
d_gene: -; j_gene: TRBJ2-4; v_gene: TRBV7-6; abundance: -; CDR3nt: TGTGCCAGCAGCCCGACATGGGGTTGGAACATTCAGTACTTC; CDR3aa: CASSPTWGWNIQYF
d_gene: TRBD2; j_gene: TRBJ2-1; v_gene: TRBV9; abundance: -; CDR3nt: TGTGCCAGCAGCCAGACTAGCGGGGTGTATGAGCAGTTCTTC; CDR3aa: CASSQTSGVYEQFF
d_gene: -; j_gene: TRBJ2-2; v_gene: TRBV5-5; abundance: once; CDR3nt: TGTGCCAGCAGCTTGAGATCAGGAACTAGTTCAGGAAGGAACACCGGGGAGCTGTTTTTT; CDR3aa: CASSLRSGTSSGRNTGELFF
d_gene: -; j_gene: TRBJ2-3; v_gene: TRBV6-6; abundance: -; CDR3nt: TGTGCCAGCACTATAGGACAGATTAGCACAGATACGCAGTATTTT; CDR3aa: CASTIGQISTDTQYF
d_gene: -; j_gene: TRBJ2-4; v_gene: TRBV6-1; abundance: -; CDR3nt: TGTGCCAGCAGTAATACAGGGATAGCCAAAAACATTCAGTACTTC; CDR3aa: CASSNTGIAKNIQYF
d_gene: TRBD1; j_gene: TRBJ2-6; v_gene: TRBV7-9; abundance: -; CDR3nt: TGTGCCAGCAGCTTGACAGGGGGTTCTGGGGCCAACGTCCTGACTTTC; CDR3aa: CASSLTGGSGANVLTF
d_gene: -; j_gene: TRBJ2-1; v_gene: TRBV2; abundance: -; CDR3nt: TGTGCCAGCAGTGAAGCTTTGGGTAAGCAGTTCTTC; CDR3aa: CASSEALGKQFF
d_gene: -; j_gene: TRBJ2-7; v_gene: TRBV10-1; abundance: few; CDR3nt: TGCGCCAGCAGTGACACCTACGAGCAGTACTTC; CDR3aa: CASSDTYEQYF
d_gene: TRBD2; j_gene: TRBJ2-3; v_gene: TRBV5-1; abundance: -; CDR3nt: TGCGCCAGCAGCTTGGCTGGGACTAGCGGGAGGGGTGTAGATACGCAGTATTTT; CDR3aa: CASSLAGTSGRGVDTQYF
d_gene: -; j_gene: TRBJ2-1; v_gene: TRBV10-3; abundance: -; CDR3nt: TGTGCCATCACTAAGGACGGTTACAATGAGCAGTTCTTC; CDR3aa: CAITKDGYNEQFF
d_gene: TRBD1; j_gene: TRBJ1-2; v_gene: TRBV27; abundance: -; CDR3nt: TGTGCCAGCAGTTCTGCGACAGGGCCCTATGGCTACACCTTC; CDR3aa: CASSSATGPYGYTF
d_gene: TRBD1; j_gene: TRBJ1-5; v_gene: TRBV28; abundance: -; CDR3nt: TGTGCCGCGAATGGCGCCGGGACAGGCCCTTATAGCAATCAGCCCCAGCATTTT; CDR3aa: CAANGAGTGPYSNQPQHF
d_gene: TRBD2; j_gene: TRBJ2-5; v_gene: TRBV7-2; abundance: -; CDR3nt: TGTGCCAGCAGCTTAACCCTAGCGGGAGGGTGGGAGACCCAGTACTTC; CDR3aa: CASSLTLAGGWETQYF